The 13 T cell receptor beta chains below all came from one sample that was sequenced in a study of control samples from healthy donors and cancer patients. Some clones are missing from TCRdb's copy, which holds only in-frame ones; the method was immunoSEQ multiplex PCR. The sample lists about 120,000 clones, approximately 88% occurring once. The sample taken for sequencing was blood. The source of these receptors is a man aged 45-60 years in good health.

The chain recombines TRBV28 with TRBJ2-4; D call uncertain. Germline-derived CDR1 and CDR2 are MDHEN and SYDVKM. The length of the CDR3 is 14 residues. Trimming took off 3 bases at V and 5 bases at J, with 11 bases between the two ends. CDR3 DNA sequence: TGTGCCAGCAGTTTCCTCTCTTTCGAAAACATTCAGTACTTC. Residues: CASSFLSFENIQYF.

The genes are TRBV10-2 and TRBJ1-6; 7 positions match TRBD1. With 6 bases clipped from V and 4 bases from J, the junction kept 6 bases outside the gene matches. CDR1 and CDR2 (germline): WSHSY, SAAADI. The length of the CDR3 is 15 residues. For the CDR3, the DNA is TGCGCCAGCAGACCCGGGACAGATTATAATTCACCCCTCCACTTT. It encodes CASRPGTDYNSPLHF.

The rearrangement links TRBV5-4 to TRBJ1-1; 9 bases are a match to TRBD1. J was trimmed by 5 bases and V by 4 bases; bases with no gene match: 6. Germline assignment: CDR1 SGHNT and CDR2 YYREEE (reference sequence). The CDR3 sequence is 14 residues long. The CDR3 bases are TGTGCCAGCAGCGAGGGACAGGGTGGGACTGAAGCTTTCTTT. Translating it yields CASSEGQGGTEAFF.

This clone was detected only a few times. The V gene is TRBV9, the J gene TRBJ2-7; D is unclear. CDR1 and CDR2 from the germline V gene are SGDLS and YYNGEE. This CDR3 contains 14 residues. The V and J ends lost 0 bases and 0 bases respectively, with 7 bases between them. This chain's CDR3 is CASSVGVNSYEQYF. The CDR3 region has the DNA TGTGCCAGCAGCGTAGGGGTTAACTCCTACGAGCAGTACTTC.

The V call is TRBV11-2, the J call TRBJ2-1; TRBD2 agrees at 9 bases. The CDR3 consists of 14 residues. The V and J ends lost 4 bases and 5 bases, in that order; junction bases with no gene match: 3. Germline CDR1 is SGHAT and CDR2 is FQNNGV. The CDR3 is CASSSLAGNNEQFF. The CDR3 bases are TGTGCCAGCAGCTCTCTAGCGGGGAACAATGAGCAGTTCTTC.

The V gene is TRBV30, the J gene TRBJ2-7; 8 nucleotides line up with TRBD1. The junction had 6 bases not matched to a gene; V was cut back by 0 bases and J by 5 bases. Germline CDR1 is GTSNPN and CDR2 is SVGIG (reference sequence). The CDR3 is 14 amino acids. The CDR3 reads CAWSVRGQVDEQYF. CDR3 sequence (DNA): TGTGCCTGGAGTGTACGGGGACAGGTCGACGAGCAGTACTTC.

A note on this clone: It is unclear where the CDR3 begins or ends on the DNA, so no DNA is shown, and the CDR3 is as TCRdb lists it. The chain combines TRBV9 with TRBJ1-3; the D call of TRBD1 is as the table states it, not checked on the DNA. In germline, CDR1 is SGDLS, CDR2 YYNGEE. The CDR3 is 14 amino acids in total, end residues counted. The CDR3 spells CASSVGTGTLGEYF.

The gene calls are TRBV9 and TRBJ2-7; TRBD2 matches 16 bases. Trimming at V came to 4 bases and at J to 4 bases, leaving 5 bases not matched to a gene. The CDR3 covers 16 residues. The germline V gene encodes CDR1 SGDLS and CDR2 YYNGEE. The CDR3 sequence is CASSLGTSGGAYEQYF. CDR3 nucleotide sequence: TGTGCCAGCAGCCTAGGGACTAGCGGGGGGGCTTACGAGCAGTACTTC.

The chain carries TRBV30 and TRBJ2-7, with a weak D call TRBD2 (5 bases). Germline CDR1 reads GTSNPN; CDR2 reads SVGIG (reference sequence). V lost 0 bases to trimming and J lost 4 bases, with 16 bases between them. The CDR3 length is 15 residues. The CDR3 region has the DNA TGTGCCTGGAGTGTAAGGGAGTTAGGGTGGTACGAGCAGTACTTC. It codes for CAWSVRELGWYEQYF.

The genes are TRBV3-1 (or the pseudogene TRBV3-2) and TRBJ1-1; 7 bases line up with TRBD1. V dropped 0 bases and J dropped 5; count of bases not matched to a gene: 12. This CDR3 comprises 17 residues. Germline values: CDR1 LGHDT, CDR2 YNNKEL (reference sequence). CDR3 protein: CASSQEAFGRGLTEAFF. CDR3 bases: TGTGCCAGCAGCCAAGAGGCTTTCGGTAGGGGGCTTACTGAAGCTTTCTTT.

In DNA form, the CDR3 reads TGTGCCAGCCAGAAGGGGGAGACAACTAATGAAAAACTGTTTTTT. It specifies CASQKGETTNEKLFF. The chain is built from TRBV18 and TRBJ1-4, with D perhaps TRBD1 (6 bases). Between the trimmed V and J ends, which lost 8 bases and 0 bases, there was a span of 13 bases. The germline gives CDR1 KGHSH, CDR2 LQKENI. This CDR3 is built from 15 residues.

The chain has TRBV3-1 (or the pseudogene TRBV3-2) and TRBJ1-2; 8 bases fit TRBD1. The CDR3 covers 19 residues. Germline values: CDR1 LGHDT, CDR2 YNNKEL (reference sequence). The V segment lost 4 bases and the J segment 4 bases; nucleotides outside the gene matches: 20. CDR3 residues: CASSPPKSLLRQGSYGYTF. For the CDR3, the DNA is TGTGCCAGCAGCCCACCGAAATCCTTACTCAGACAGGGGTCCTATGGCTACACCTTC.

CDR3 coding DNA: TGTGCCAGCAGTGAAGCGCGAGTCAACACCGGGGAGCTGTTTTTT. This translates into CASSEARVNTGELFF. The chain is built from TRBV2 and TRBJ2-2, with D uncertain. The CDR3 is 15 amino acids. Trimming took 0 bases from V and 2 from J, leaving 7 bases between them. Germline-derived CDR1 and CDR2 are SNHLY and FYNNEI.